This TCR beta chain was sequenced in a study of graft-versus-host responses after intestinal transplantation. Study-wide background: Recipients received multivisceral, liver-intestinal, or isolated intestinal transplants.

The method was immunoSEQ multiplex PCR; TCRdb's version includes in-frame clones alone and lacks a portion of them. The sample has 90,000 or so clones; 82% are singletons. In regard to this clone: Its antigen remains unknown.

Germline lookup yields CDR1 MNHEY and CDR2 SMNVEV (reference sequence). Deletions cut 5 bases from V and 4 bases from J, with 18 bases between. The CDR3 is made up of 16 amino acids. The chain has TRBV27 and TRBJ2-1; TRBD1 might be the D (6 bases). The sample in question was unstimulated CD4+ T cells sorted from spleen or lymph node cells, obtained before intestinal transplant. The receptor's source is a human donor who received an intestinal transplant. The CDR3 loop reads CASSAQPGQPYNEQFF. The CDR3 bases are TGTGCCAGCAGTGCACAACCGGGACAACCTTACAATGAGCAGTTCTTC.